One and the same sample provided the 2 T cell receptor beta chains below, sequenced in a study of CD8 T cells in Susac syndrome. Random hexamers served to reverse transcribe roughly 0.5 to 1 ug RNA. TCRdb used MiXCR to reprocess the immunoSEQ multiplex PCR reads, holding one entry per CDR3 protein. The sample gives about 140,000 distinct CDR3 sequences, 95% of which show up once; 0.14% is in the top ten. Sequencing used CD4+ T cells from PBMCs. The source of these receptors is a human donor with Susac syndrome.

J is TRBJ2-3 and V is TRBV30; D gene unclear. The CDR3 length is 14 residues. The V gene lost 2 bases and the J gene lost 0 bases, with 9 bases spanning the gap. Germline CDR1 and CDR2: GTSNPN and SVGIG (reference sequence). CDR3 nucleotides: TGTGCCTGGAGTTTCTCAATTAGCACAGATACGCAGTATTTT. It yields the protein CAWSFSISTDTQYF. Full variable domain (missing parts from reference TRBV30 and TRBJ2-3): SQTIHQWPATLVQPVGSPLSLECTVEGTSNPNLYWYRQAAGRGLQLLFYSVGIGQISSEVPQNLSASRPQDRQFILSSKKLLLSDSGFYLCAWSFSISTDTQYFGPGTRLTVL.

CDR3 bases: TGTGCCAGCAGCGTAGCTCCGGGCAGCGCTGTCTACGAGCAGTACTTC. Its protein product is CASSVAPGSAVYEQYF. The V call is TRBV9, the J call TRBJ2-7; D gene unclear. The CDR3 is 16 amino acids. Trimming took off 0 bases at V and 3 bases at J, with 16 bases between the two ends. CDR1 is SGDLS, CDR2 YYNGEE, per germline.